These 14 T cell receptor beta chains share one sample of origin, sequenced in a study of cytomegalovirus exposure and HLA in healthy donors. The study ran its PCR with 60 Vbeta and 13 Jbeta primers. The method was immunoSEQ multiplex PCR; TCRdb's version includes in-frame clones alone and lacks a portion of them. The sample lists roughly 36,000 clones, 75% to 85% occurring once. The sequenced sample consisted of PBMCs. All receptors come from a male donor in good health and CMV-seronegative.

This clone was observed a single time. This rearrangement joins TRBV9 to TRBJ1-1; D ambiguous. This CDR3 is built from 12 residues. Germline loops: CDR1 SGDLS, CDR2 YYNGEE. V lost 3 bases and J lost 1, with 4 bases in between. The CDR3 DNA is TGTGCCAGCAGCGGGCAGAACACTGAAGCTTTCTTT. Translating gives CASSGQNTEAFF.

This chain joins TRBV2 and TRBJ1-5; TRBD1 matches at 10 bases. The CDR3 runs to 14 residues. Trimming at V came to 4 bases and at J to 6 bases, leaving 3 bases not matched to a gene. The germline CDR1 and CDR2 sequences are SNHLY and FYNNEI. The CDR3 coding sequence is TGTGCCAGCAGTGGGGGACAGGGGAGTCAGCCCCAGCATTTT. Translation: CASSGGQGSQPQHF.

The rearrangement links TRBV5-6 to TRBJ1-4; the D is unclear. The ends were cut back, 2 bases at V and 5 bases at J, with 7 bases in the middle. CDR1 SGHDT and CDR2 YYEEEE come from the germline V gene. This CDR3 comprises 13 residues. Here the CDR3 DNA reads TGTGCCAGCAGCTTACTAACAAATGAAAAACTGTTTTTT. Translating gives CASSLLTNEKLFF.

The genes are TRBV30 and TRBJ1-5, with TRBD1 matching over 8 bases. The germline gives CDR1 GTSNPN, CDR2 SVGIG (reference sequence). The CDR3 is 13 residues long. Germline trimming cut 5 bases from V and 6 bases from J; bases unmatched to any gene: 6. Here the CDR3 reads CAWRGQGAQPQHF. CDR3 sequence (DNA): TGTGCCTGGCGAGGGCAGGGGGCTCAGCCCCAGCATTTT. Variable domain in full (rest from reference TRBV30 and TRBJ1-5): SQTIHQWPATLVQPVGSPLSLECTVEGTSNPNLYWYRQAAGRGLQLLFYSVGIGQISSEVPQNLSASRPQDRQFILSSKKLLLSDSGFYLCAWRGQGAQPQHFGDGTRLSIL.

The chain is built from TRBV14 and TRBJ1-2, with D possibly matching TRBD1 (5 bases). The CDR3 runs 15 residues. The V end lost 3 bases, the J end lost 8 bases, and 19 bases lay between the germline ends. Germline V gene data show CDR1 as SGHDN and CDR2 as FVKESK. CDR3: CASSHTEGSARGYTF. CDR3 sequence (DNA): TGTGCCAGCAGCCATACGGAGGGGTCCGCGAGAGGCTACACCTTC.

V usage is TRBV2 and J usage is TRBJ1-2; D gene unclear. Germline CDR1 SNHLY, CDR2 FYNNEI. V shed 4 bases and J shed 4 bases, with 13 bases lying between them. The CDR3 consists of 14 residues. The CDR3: CASSVRGTVYGYTF. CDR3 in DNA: TGTGCCAGCAGTGTTCGGGGTACCGTCTATGGCTACACCTTC. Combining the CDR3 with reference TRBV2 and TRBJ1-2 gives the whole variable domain EPEVTQTPSHQVTQMGQEVILRCVPISNHLYFYWYRQILGQKVEFLVSFYNNEISEKSEIFDDQFSVERPDGSNFTLKIRSTKLEDSAMYFCASSVRGTVYGYTFGSGTRLTVV.

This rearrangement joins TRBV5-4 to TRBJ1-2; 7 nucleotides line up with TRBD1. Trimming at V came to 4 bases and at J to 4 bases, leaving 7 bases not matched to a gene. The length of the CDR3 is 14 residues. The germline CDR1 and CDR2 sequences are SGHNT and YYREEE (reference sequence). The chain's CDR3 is CASSPGTDVYGYTF. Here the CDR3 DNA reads TGTGCCAGCAGCCCCGGGACAGACGTCTATGGCTACACCTTC. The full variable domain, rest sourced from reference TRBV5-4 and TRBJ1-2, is ETGVTQSPTHLIKTRGQQVTLRCSSQSGHNTVSWYQQALGQGPQFIFQYYREEENGRGNFPPRFSGLQFPNYSSELNVNALELDDSALYLCASSPGTDVYGYTFGSGTRLTVV.

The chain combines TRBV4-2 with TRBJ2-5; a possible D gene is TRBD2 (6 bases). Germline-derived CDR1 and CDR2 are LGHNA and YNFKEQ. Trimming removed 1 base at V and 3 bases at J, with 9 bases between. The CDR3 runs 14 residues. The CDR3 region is CASSQVEREETQYF. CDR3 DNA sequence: TGTGCCAGCAGCCAAGTCGAGCGGGAAGAGACCCAGTACTTC.

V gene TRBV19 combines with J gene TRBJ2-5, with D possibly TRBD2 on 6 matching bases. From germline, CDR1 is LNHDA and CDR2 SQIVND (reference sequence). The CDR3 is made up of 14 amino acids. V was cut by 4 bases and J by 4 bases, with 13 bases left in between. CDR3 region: CASSKRGIGETQYF. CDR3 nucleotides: TGTGCCAGTAGTAAACGGGGGATCGGAGAGACCCAGTACTTC.

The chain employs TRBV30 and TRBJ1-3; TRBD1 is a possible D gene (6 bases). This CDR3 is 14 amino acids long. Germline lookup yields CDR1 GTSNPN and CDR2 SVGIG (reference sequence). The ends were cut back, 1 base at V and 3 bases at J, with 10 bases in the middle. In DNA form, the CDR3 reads TGTGCCTGGAGTGCGACAGGAGGTGGAAACACCATATATTTT. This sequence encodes CAWSATGGGNTIYF.

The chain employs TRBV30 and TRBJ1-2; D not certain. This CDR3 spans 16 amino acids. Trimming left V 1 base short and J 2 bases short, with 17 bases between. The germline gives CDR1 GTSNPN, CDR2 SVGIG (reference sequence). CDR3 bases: TGTGCCTGGAGTGGGATGGAATTCGGGGAGAACTATGGCTACACCTTC. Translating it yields CAWSGMEFGENYGYTF. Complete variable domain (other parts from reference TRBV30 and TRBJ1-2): SQTIHQWPATLVQPVGSPLSLECTVEGTSNPNLYWYRQAAGRGLQLLFYSVGIGQISSEVPQNLSASRPQDRQFILSSKKLLLSDSGFYLCAWSGMEFGENYGYTFGSGTRLTVV.

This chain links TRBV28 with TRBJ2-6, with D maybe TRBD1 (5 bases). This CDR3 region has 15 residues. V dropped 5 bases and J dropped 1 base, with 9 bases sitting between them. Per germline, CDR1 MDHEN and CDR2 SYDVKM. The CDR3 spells CASSGRTSGANVLTF. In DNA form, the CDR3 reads TGTGCCAGCAGTGGCCGGACATCTGGGGCCAACGTCCTGACTTTC.

CDR3 protein: CAWSISGTGNQPQHF. The CDR3 nucleotides read TGTGCCTGGAGTATAAGTGGGACAGGCAATCAGCCCCAGCATTTT. This chain uses TRBV30 with TRBJ1-5, with 7 bases matching TRBD1. The trim removed 2 bases at V and 2 bases at J, leaving 6 bases unmatched. There are 15 residues in the CDR3. Germline V gene sequence: CDR1 GTSNPN, CDR2 SVGIG (reference sequence). The full variable domain, in which reference TRBV30 and TRBJ1-5 provide the parts outside the CDR3, is SQTIHQWPATLVQPVGSPLSLECTVEGTSNPNLYWYRQAAGRGLQLLFYSVGIGQISSEVPQNLSASRPQDRQFILSSKKLLLSDSGFYLCAWSISGTGNQPQHFGDGTRLSIL.

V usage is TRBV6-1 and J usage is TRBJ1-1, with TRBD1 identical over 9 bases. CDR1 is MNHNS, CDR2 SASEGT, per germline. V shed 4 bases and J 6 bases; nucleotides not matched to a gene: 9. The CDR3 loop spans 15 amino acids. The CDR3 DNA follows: TGTGCCAGCAGTGCGGTACCGGGACAGGGCTCTGAAGCTTTCTTT. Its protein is CASSAVPGQGSEAFF.